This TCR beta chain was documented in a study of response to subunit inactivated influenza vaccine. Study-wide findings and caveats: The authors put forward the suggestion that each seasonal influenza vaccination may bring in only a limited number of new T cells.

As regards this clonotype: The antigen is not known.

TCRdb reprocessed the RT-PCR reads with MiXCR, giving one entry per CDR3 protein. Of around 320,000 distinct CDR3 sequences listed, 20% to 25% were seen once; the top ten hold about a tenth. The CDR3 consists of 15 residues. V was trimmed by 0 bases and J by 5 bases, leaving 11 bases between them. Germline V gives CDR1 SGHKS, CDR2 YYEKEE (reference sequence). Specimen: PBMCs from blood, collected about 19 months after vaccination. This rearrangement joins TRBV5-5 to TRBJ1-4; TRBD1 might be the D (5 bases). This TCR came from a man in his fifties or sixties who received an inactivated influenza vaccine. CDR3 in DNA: TGTGCCAGCAGCTTGGGAACAGGCCCCAATGAAAAACTGTTTTTT. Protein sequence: CASSLGTGPNEKLFF.